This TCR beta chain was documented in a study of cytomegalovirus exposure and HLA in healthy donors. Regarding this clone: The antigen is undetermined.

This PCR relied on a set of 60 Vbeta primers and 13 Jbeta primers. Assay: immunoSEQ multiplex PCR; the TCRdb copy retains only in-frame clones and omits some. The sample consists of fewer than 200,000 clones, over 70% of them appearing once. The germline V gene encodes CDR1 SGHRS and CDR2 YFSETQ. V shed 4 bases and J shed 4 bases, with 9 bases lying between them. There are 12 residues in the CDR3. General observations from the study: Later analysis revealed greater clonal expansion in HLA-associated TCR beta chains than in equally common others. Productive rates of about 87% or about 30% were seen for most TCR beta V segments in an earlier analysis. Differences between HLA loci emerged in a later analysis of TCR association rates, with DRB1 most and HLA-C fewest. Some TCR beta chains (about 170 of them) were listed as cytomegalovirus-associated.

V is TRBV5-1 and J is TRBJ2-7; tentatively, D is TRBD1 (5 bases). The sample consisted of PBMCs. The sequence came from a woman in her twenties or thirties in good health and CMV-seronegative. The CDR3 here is CASSMTVYEQYF. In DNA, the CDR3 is TGCGCCAGCAGCATGACAGTTTACGAGCAGTACTTC.